The clone carrying this T cell receptor (beta chain) turned up a few times. What it binds is not known. Per the germline V gene, CDR1 is MGHRA and CDR2 is YSYEKL. The CDR3 runs to 16 residues. Deletions cut 2 bases from V and 0 bases from J, with 12 bases between. This sample is drawn from a study of T cell repertoires in cytomegalovirus infection. Study-level information: The study used recently identified HLA-C-restricted and well-studied HLA-B-restricted CMV epitopes. Public TCR beta signatures indicated both CMV infection and matching HLA type.

General observations from the study: CMV carriers having the relevant HLA were flagged by cumulative public TCR beta family frequency. Clonotype analysis showed dominance of the ex vivo response by HLA-C-restricted CMV-specific TCR beta clonotypes.

Via MiXCR, TCRdb re-called the reads, giving one row per CDR3 protein. The repertoire consists of under 500,000 distinct CDR3 sequences, with about two fifths occurring once and the leading ten covering roughly two fifths. Specimen: cultured PBMCs, collected from culture after CMV antigen stimulation. The clonotype comes from a human donor in good health (CMV status not recorded). Some clones in this sample may be carry-over from other donors' samples. The V call is TRBV4-1, the J call TRBJ2-3; D possibly uses TRBD1 or TRBD2 (5 bases each). CDR3 sequence (DNA): TGCGCCAGCAGCCAACGAGGGGCGCCTAGCACAGATACGCAGTATTTT. Amino acids: CASSQRGAPSTDTQYF.